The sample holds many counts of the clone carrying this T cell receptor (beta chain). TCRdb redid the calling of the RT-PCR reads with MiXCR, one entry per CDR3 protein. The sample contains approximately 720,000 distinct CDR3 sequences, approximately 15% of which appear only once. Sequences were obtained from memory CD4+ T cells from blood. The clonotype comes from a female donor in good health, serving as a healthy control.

This CDR3 reads CASTPGRGGLNEQFF. As DNA, the CDR3 is TGTGCCAGCACCCCGGGGCGCGGGGGTTTAAATGAGCAGTTCTTC. V usage is TRBV11-1 and J usage is TRBJ2-1; 7 bases line up with TRBD2. The CDR3 is 15 amino acids. Germline trimming cut 7 bases from V and 7 bases from J; bases unmatched to any gene: 13. Per the germline V gene, CDR1 is SGHAT and CDR2 is FQDESV (reference sequence).